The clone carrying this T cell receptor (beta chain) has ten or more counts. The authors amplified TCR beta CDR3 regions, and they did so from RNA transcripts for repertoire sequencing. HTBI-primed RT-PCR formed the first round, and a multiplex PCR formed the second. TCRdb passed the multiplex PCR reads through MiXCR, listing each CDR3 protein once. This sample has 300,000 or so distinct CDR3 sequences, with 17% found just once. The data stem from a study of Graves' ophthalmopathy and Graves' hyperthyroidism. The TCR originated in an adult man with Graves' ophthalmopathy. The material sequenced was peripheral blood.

CDR3 region: CASRLTGVEYGYTF. The CDR3 DNA reads as TGTGCCAGCAGATTGACAGGAGTCGAATATGGCTACACCTTC. The genes are TRBV2 and TRBJ1-2; maybe TRBD1 (6 bases). The CDR3 is 14 residues long. CDR1 is SNHLY, CDR2 FYNNEI, per germline. Trimming took 6 bases from V and 5 from J, leaving 16 bases between them.